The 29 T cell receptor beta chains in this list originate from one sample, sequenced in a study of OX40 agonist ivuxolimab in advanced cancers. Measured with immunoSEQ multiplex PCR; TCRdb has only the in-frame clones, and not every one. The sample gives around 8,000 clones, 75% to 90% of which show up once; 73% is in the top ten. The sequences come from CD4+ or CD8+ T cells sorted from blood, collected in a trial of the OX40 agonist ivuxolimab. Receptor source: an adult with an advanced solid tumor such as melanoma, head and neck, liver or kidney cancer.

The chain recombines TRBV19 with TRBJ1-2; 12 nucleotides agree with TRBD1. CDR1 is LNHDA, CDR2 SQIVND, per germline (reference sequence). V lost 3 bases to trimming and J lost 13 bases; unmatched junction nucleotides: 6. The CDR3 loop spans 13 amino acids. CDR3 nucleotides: TGTGCCAGTAGTATCGGGACAGGGGGCTTAGGCACCTTC. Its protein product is CASSIGTGGLGTF.

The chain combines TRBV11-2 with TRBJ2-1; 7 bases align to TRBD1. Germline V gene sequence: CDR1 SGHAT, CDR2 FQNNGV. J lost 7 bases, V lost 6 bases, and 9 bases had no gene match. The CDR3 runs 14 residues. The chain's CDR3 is CASSSSTGMNEQFF. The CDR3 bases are TGTGCCAGCAGTTCCTCGACAGGGATGAATGAGCAGTTCTTC. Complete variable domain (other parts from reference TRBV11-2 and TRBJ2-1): EAGVAQSPRYKIIEKRQSVAFWCNPISGHATLYWYQQILGQGPKLLIQFQNNGVVDDSQLPKDRFSAERLKGVDSTLKIQPAKLEDSAVYLCASSSSTGMNEQFFGPGTRLTVL.

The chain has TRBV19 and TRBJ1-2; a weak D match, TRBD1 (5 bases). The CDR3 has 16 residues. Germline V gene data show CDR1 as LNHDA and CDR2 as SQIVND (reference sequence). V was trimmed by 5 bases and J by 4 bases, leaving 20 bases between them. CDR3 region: CASSRGANRKTYGYTF. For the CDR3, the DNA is TGTGCCAGTAGTCGGGGCGCAAATCGAAAGACCTATGGCTACACCTTC.

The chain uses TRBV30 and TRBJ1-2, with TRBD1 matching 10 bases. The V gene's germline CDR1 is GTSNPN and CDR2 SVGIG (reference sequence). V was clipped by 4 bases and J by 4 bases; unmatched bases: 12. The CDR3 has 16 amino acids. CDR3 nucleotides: TGTGCCTGGACCCCAGAAGGGACAGGGGATCCCTATGGCTACACCTTC. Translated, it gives CAWTPEGTGDPYGYTF.

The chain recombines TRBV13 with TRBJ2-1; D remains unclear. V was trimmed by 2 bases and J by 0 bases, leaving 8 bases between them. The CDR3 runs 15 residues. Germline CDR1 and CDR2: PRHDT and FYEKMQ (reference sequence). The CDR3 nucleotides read TGTGCCAGCAGCTTACACCAGAGCTCCTACAATGAGCAGTTCTTC. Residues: CASSLHQSSYNEQFF.

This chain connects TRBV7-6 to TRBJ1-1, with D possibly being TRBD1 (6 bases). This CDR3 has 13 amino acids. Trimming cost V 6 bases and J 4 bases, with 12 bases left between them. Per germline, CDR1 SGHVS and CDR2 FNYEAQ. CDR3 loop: CASSFLQGTEAFF. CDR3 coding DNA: TGTGCCAGCAGTTTCTTACAGGGCACTGAAGCTTTCTTT.

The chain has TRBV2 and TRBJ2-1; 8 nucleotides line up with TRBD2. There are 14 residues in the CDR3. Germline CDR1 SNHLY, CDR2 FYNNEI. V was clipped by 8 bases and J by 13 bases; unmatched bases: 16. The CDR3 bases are TGTGCCAGCTACCTGGGGCGGGGGGAACACCACCAGTTCTTC. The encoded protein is CASYLGRGEHHQFF.

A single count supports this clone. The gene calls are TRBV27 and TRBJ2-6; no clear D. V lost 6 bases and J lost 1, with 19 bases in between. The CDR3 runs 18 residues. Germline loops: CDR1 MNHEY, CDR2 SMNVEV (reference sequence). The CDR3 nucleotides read TGTGCCAGCAGGGTTAAAGTGACAACGGCATCTGGGGCCAACGTCCTGACTTTC. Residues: CASRVKVTTASGANVLTF.

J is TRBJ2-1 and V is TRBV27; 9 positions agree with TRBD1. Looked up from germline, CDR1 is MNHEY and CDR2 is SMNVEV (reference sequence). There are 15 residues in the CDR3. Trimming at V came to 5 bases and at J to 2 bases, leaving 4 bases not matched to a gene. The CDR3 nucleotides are TGTGCCAGCAGTGCAACAGGGGGCGCCTACAATGAGCAGTTCTTC. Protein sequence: CASSATGGAYNEQFF.

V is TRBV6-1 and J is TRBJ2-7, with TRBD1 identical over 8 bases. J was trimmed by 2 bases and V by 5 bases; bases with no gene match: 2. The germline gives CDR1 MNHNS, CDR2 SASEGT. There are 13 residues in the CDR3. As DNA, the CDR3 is TGTGCCAGCAGTCGACAGGGGACCTACGAGCAGTACTTC. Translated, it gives CASSRQGTYEQYF.

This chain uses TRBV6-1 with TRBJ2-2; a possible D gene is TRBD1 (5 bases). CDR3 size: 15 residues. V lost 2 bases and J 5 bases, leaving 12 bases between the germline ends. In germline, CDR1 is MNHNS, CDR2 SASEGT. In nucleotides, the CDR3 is TGTGCCAGCAGTGAACTAAGGGGCGCAACCGGGGAGCTGTTTTTT. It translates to CASSELRGATGELFF.

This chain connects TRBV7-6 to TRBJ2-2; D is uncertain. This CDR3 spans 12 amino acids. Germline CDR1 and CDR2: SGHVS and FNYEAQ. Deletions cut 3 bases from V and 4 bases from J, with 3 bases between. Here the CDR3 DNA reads TGTGCCAGCAGCTTTCCCACCGGGGAGCTGTTTTTT. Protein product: CASSFPTGELFF.

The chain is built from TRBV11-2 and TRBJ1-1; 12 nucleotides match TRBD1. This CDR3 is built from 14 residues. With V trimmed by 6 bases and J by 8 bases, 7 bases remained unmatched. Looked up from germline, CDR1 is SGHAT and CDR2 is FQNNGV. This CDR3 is CASRPTGTGGEAFF. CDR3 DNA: TGTGCCAGCAGACCGACCGGGACAGGGGGCGAAGCTTTCTTT.

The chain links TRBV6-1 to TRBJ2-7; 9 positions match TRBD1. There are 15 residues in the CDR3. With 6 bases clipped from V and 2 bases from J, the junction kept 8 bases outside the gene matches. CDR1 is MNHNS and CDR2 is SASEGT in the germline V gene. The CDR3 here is CASSEPGQGTYEQYF. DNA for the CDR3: TGTGCCAGCAGCGAACCGGGACAGGGAACCTACGAGCAGTACTTC.

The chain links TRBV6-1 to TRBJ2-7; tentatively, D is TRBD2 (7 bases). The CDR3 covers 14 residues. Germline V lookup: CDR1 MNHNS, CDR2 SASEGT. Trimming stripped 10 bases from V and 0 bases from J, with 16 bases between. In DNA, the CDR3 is TGTGCCATAATGGACGGGGGGCACTCCTACGAGCAGTACTTC. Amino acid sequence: CAIMDGGHSYEQYF.

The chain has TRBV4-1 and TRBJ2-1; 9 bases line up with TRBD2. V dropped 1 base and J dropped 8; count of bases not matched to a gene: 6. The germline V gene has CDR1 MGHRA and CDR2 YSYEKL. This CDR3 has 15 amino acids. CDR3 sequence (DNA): TGCGCCAGCAGCCAAGGCGAGCGGGGGGTCGATGAGCAGTTCTTC. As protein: CASSQGERGVDEQFF.

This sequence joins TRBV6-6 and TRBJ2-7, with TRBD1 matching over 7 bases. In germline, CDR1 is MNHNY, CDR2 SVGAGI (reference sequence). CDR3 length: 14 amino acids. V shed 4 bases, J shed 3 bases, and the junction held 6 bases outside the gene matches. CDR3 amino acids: CASSFRDSGYEQYF. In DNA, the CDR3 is TGTGCCAGCAGTTTCCGGGACAGTGGCTACGAGCAGTACTTC.

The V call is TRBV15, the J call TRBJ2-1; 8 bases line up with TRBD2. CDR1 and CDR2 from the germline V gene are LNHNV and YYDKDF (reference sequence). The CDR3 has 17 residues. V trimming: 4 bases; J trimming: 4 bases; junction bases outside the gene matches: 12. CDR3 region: CATSTSGGPRYYNEQFF. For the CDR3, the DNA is TGTGCCACCAGCACCTCGGGGGGGCCTCGATATTACAATGAGCAGTTCTTC.

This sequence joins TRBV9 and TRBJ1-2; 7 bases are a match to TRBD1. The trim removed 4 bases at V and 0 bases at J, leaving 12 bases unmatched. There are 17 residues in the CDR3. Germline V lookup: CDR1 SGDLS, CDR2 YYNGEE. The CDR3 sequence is CASSSRDSLVANYGYTF. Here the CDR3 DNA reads TGTGCCAGCAGCAGTCGGGACAGCCTTGTAGCTAACTATGGCTACACCTTC.

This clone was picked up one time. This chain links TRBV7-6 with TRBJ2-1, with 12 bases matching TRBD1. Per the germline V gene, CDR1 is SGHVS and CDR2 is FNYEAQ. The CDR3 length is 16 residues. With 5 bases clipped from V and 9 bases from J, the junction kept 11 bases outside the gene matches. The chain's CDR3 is CASSPSGTGGISEQFF. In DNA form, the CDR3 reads TGTGCCAGCAGCCCCAGCGGGACAGGGGGCATCAGTGAGCAGTTCTTC.

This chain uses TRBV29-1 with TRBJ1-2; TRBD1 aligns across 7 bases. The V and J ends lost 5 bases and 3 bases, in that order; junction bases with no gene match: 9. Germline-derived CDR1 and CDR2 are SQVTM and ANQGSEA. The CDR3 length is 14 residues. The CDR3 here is CSVTEGGADYGYTF. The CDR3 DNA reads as TGCAGCGTTACCGAAGGGGGCGCGGACTATGGCTACACCTTC.

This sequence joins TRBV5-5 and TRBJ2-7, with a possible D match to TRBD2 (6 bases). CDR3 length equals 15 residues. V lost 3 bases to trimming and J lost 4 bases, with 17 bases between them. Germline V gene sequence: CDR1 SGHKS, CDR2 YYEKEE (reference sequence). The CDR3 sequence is CASSSHRGVQYEQYF. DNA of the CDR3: TGTGCCAGCAGCTCCCACCGCGGGGTCCAATACGAGCAGTACTTC.

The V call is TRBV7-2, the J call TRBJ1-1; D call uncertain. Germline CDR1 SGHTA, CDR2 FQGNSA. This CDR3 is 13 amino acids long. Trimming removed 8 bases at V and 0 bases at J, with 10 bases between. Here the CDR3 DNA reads TGTGCCAGCGGAGTGGATATGAACACTGAAGCTTTCTTT. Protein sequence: CASGVDMNTEAFF.

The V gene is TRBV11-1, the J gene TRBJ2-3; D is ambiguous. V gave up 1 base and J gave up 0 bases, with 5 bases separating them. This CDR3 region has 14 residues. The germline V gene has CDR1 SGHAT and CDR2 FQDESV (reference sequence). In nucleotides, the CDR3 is TGTGCCAGCAGCTTAGGCGTTAGCACAGATACGCAGTATTTT. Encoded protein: CASSLGVSTDTQYF.

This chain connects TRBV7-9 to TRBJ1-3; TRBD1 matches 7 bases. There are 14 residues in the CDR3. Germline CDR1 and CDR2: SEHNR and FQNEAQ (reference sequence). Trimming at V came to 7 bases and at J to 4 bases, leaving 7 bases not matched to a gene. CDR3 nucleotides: TGTGCCAGCACGATGAGGGGGCCCGGAAACACCATATATTTT. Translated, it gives CASTMRGPGNTIYF. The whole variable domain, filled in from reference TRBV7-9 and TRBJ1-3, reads DTGVSQNPRHKITKRGQNVTFRCDPISEHNRLYWYRQTLGQGPEFLTYFQNEAQLEKSRLLSDRFSAERPKGSFSTLEIQRTEQGDSAMYLCASTMRGPGNTIYFGEGSWLTVV.

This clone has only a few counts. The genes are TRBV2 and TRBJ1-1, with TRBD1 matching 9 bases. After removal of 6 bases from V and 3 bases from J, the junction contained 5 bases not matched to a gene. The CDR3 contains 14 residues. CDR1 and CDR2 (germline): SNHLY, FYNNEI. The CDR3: CASRATGGYTEAFF. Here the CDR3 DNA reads TGTGCCAGCAGGGCGACAGGGGGTTACACTGAAGCTTTCTTT.

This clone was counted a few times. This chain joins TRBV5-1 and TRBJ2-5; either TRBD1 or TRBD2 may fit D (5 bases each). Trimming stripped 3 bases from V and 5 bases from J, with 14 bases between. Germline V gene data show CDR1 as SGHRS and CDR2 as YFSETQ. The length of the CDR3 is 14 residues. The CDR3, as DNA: TGCGCCAGCAGCTCCGGACAAAGAGGGGAGACCCAGTACTTC. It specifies CASSSGQRGETQYF.

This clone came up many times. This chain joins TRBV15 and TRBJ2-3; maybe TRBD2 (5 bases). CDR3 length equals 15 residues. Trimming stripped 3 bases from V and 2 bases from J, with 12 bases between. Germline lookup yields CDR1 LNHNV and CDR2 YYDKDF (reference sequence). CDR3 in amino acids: CATSSWTEHTDTQYF. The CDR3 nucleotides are TGTGCCACCAGCAGTTGGACTGAACACACAGATACGCAGTATTTT.

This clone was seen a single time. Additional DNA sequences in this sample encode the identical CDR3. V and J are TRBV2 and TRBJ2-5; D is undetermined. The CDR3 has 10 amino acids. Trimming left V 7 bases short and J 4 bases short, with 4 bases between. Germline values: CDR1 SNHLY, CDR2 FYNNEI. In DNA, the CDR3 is TGTGCCAGCATGGGAGAGACCCAGTACTTC. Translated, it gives CASMGETQYF.